This T cell receptor beta chain was sequenced in a study of OX40 agonist ivuxolimab in advanced cancers. Study in general: Two cutaneous melanoma patients and one hepatocellular carcinoma patient, three in all, had partial responses.

Assay used: immunoSEQ multiplex PCR; TCRdb lists only in-frame clones, some missing. The sample lists roughly 48,000 clones, roughly 83% seen once, with approximately 1.2% in the top ten. V was pared by 3 bases and J by 4 bases, with 7 bases of the junction left unmatched. The germline CDR1 and CDR2 sequences are SGHTA and FQGNSA. The CDR3 has 15 amino acids. This TCR was recovered from an adult with an advanced solid tumor such as melanoma, head and neck, liver or kidney cancer. This chain links TRBV7-2 with TRBJ2-5; 8 nucleotides match TRBD1. The sequencing used CD4+ or CD8+ T cells sorted from blood, collected in a trial of the OX40 agonist ivuxolimab. The CDR3 DNA reads as TGTGCCAGCAGCTTCTCGCAGGGGGCATCAGAGACCCAGTACTTC. Encoded protein: CASSFSQGASETQYF.